The source of this T cell receptor (beta chain) is a study of vaccination and CD4 T cells after COVID-19. This clonotype was found a few times. Its antigen is as yet unknown. Germline V gene sequence: CDR1 SGHTA, CDR2 FQGNSA. V was cut by 0 bases and J by 0 bases, with 10 bases left in between. This CDR3 region has 16 residues. Treatment given: approximately 10-day PBMC culture with coronavirus spike peptide pools or control peptides (ViraFEST assay). With the Oncomine TCR Beta short-read assay, DNA from cultured CD4+ T cells was sequenced. Via MiXCR, TCRdb re-called the PCR reads, giving one row per CDR3 protein. The data show about 20,000 distinct CDR3 sequences, 35% to 55% seen once.

The clonotype comes from a human donor who had recovered from COVID-19. Sequenced here: CD4+ T cells from blood, cultured in vitro, sampled after SARS-CoV-2 vaccination. The chain recombines TRBV7-2 with TRBJ2-3; the D call may be TRBD1 or TRBD2 (5 bases each). The DNA for the CDR3 is TGTGCCAGCAGCTTAGCGTCCGGGGCTAGCACAGATACGCAGTATTTT. Its protein is CASSLASGASTDTQYF.